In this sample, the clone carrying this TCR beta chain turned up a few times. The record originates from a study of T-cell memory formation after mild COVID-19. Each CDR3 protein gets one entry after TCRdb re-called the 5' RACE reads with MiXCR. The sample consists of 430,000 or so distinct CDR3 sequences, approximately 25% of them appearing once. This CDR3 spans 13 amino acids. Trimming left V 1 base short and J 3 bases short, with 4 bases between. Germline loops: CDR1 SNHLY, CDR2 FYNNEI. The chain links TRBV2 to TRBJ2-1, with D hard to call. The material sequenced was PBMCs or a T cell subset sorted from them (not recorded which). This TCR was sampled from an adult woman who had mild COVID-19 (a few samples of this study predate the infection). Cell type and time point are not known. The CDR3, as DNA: TGTGCCAGCAGTGAAGAGGGCTACAATGAGCAGTTCTTC. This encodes CASSEEGYNEQFF.